Listed below are T cell receptor beta chains from one sample, sequenced in a study of blood T cell repertoires in COVID-19. The data were produced by immunoSEQ multiplex PCR, yet TCRdb's version contains in-frame clones alone and is incomplete. The data contain about 200,000 clones, roughly 90% of them singletons. Sequenced input: peripheral blood. The receptor set was obtained from a middle-aged woman with acute or convalescent COVID-19. Both conserved end residues are part of each CDR3. Each record gives: clone size, CDR3 length, J gene, D gene, V gene, CDR3 protein, CDR3 DNA. D genes are given only for firm matches. Rows give clone size only sometimes, using once, few, many, or a class for an expanded clone.

>.|17|TRBJ2-4|TRBD2|TRBV18
CASSLPGTSGGADIQYF
TGTGCCAGCTCACTCCCCGGGACTAGCGGGGGGGCAGACATTCAGTACTTC
>.|15|TRBJ1-5|.|TRBV19
CASSIAENSNQPQHF
TGTGCCAGTAGTATAGCCGAGAATAGCAATCAGCCCCAGCATTTT
>.|13|TRBJ1-5|.|TRBV7-3
CASSPGNNQPQHF
TGTGCCAGCAGCCCCGGGAACAATCAGCCCCAGCATTTT
>.|14|TRBJ1-2|TRBD1|TRBV19
CASTPRDRAYGYTF
TGTGCCAGTACCCCACGGGACAGGGCCTATGGCTACACCTTC
>.|15|TRBJ2-2|.|TRBV15
CATSRDLGVTGELFF
TGTGCCACCAGCAGAGATCTGGGCGTGACGGGGGAGCTGTTTTTT
>.|14|TRBJ2-2|.|TRBV10-1
CASSGGGAAGELFF
TGCGCCAGCAGTGGTGGAGGGGCGGCCGGGGAGCTGTTTTTT
>.|16|TRBJ1-1|.|TRBV7-8
CASSPYITSLNTEAFF
TGTGCCAGCAGCCCATACATCACGTCCCTGAACACTGAAGCTTTCTTT
>.|12|TRBJ1-5|.|TRBV15
CATTGLGQPQHF
TGTGCCACCACTGGGCTTGGTCAGCCCCAGCATTTT
>once|16|TRBJ2-1|.|TRBV11-2
CASSLFYESSYNEQFF
TGTGCCAGCAGCTTATTCTACGAGAGCTCCTACAATGAGCAGTTCTTC
>.|15|TRBJ2-3|.|TRBV11-3
CASSPGTRIPDTQYF
TGTGCCAGCAGCCCCGGGACTCGGATTCCAGATACGCAGTATTTT
>.|15|TRBJ1-4|.|TRBV5-4
CASSLGGAGKEKLFF
TGTGCCAGCAGCTTAGGGGGGGCTGGAAAGGAAAAACTGTTTTTT
>.|14|TRBJ1-2|.|TRBV5-6
CASSYGSPNYGYTF
TGTGCCAGCAGCTATGGGAGTCCTAACTATGGCTACACCTTC
>.|15|TRBJ1-5|.|TRBV7-2
CASSLGRGGNQPQHF
TGTGCCAGCAGCTTGGGCAGGGGTGGCAATCAGCCCCAGCATTTT
>.|14|TRBJ1-2|TRBD1|TRBV27
CASKRGQGAYGYTF
TGTGCCAGCAAACGGGGACAGGGGGCGTACGGCTACACCTTC
>.|11|TRBJ1-2|.|TRBV10-2
CASSEGAGYTF
TGCGCCAGCAGTGAAGGGGCTGGCTACACCTTC
>.|14|TRBJ1-1|.|TRBV4-1
CASSQVATNTEAFF
TGCGCCAGCAGCCAAGTAGCTACGAACACTGAAGCTTTCTTT
>.|13|TRBJ1-2|.|TRBV7-9
CASIREQSYGYTF
TGTGCCAGCATTAGGGAGCAATCCTATGGCTACACCTTC
>.|15|TRBJ1-1|.|TRBV7-9
CASSLGLGVNTEAFF
TGTGCCAGCAGCTTAGGATTAGGGGTGAACACTGAAGCTTTCTTT
>.|15|TRBJ2-1|TRBD2|TRBV9
CASSVALGAGNEQFF
TGTGCCAGCAGCGTAGCGTTGGGAGCGGGAAATGAGCAGTTCTTC
>.|16|TRBJ2-5|TRBD2|TRBV4-2
CASSQTSGGAGETQYF
TGTGCCAGCAGCCAGACTAGCGGGGGGGCTGGAGAGACCCAGTACTTC
>.|16|TRBJ1-1|.|TRBV11-2
CASSLDIWGGYTEAFF
TGTGCCAGCAGCTTAGATATCTGGGGAGGTTACACTGAAGCTTTCTTT
>.|15|TRBJ1-3|TRBD1|TRBV5-4
CASSPGTGQGNTIYF
TGTGCCAGCAGCCCCGGGACAGGGCAAGGAAACACCATATATTTT
>.|14|TRBJ1-5|.|TRBV7-2
CASSFTHSNQPQHF
TGTGCCAGCAGCTTTACTCATAGCAATCAGCCCCAGCATTTT
>.|16|TRBJ1-3|.|TRBV9
CASSAREAGLGNTIYF
TGTGCCAGCAGCGCGAGAGAGGCAGGACTTGGAAACACCATATATTTT
>.|16|TRBJ2-3|TRBD1|TRBV5-1
CASSGPGGRGTDTQYF
TGCGCCAGCAGCGGGCCAGGGGGCAGGGGCACAGATACGCAGTATTTT
>.|15|TRBJ1-1|TRBD1|TRBV6-5
CASSYGDDRDTEAFF
TGTGCCAGCAGTTACGGCGATGACAGGGACACTGAAGCTTTCTTT
>.|15|TRBJ1-2|TRBD1|TRBV5-1
CASSFLPGQGNGYTF
TGCGCCAGCAGCTTCTTACCGGGACAGGGAAATGGCTACACCTTC
>.|16|TRBJ1-2|.|TRBV27
CASTQGTGGPLDGYTF
TGTGCCAGCACCCAAGGGACCGGGGGACCGCTGGATGGCTACACCTTC
>.|14|TRBJ1-2|TRBD1|TRBV6-4
CASSDPDRANGYTF
TGTGCCAGCAGTGACCCGGACAGGGCCAACGGCTACACCTTC